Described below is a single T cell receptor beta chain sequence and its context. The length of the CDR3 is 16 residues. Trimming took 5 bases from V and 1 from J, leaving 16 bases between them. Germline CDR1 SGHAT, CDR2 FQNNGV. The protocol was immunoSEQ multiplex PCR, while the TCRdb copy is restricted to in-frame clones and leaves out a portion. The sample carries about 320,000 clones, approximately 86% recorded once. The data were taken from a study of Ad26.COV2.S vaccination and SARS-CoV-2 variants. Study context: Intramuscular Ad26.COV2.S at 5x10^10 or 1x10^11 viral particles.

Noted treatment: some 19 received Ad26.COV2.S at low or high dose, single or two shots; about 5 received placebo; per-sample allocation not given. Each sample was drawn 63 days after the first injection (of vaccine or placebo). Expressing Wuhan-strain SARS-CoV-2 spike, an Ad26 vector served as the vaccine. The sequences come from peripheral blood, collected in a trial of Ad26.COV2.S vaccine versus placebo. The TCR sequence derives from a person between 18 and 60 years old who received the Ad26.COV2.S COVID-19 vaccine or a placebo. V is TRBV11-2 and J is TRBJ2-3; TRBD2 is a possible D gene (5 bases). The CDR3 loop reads CASSGNGGLRTDTQYF. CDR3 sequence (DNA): TGTGCCAGCAGCGGAAACGGAGGACTTCGCACAGATACGCAGTATTTT.